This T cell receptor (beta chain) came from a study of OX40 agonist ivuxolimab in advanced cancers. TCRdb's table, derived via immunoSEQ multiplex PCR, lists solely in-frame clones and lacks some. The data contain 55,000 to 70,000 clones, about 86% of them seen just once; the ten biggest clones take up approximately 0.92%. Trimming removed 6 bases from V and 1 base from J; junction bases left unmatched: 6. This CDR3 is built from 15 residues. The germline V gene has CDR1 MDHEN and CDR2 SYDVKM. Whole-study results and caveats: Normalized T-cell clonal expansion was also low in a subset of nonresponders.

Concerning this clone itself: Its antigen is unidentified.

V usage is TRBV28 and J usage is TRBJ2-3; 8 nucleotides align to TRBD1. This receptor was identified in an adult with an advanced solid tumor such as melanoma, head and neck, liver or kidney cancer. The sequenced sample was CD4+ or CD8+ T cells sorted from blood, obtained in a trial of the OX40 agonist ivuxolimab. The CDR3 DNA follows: TGTGCCAGCAGAGGACAGGGCGGGCGCACAGATACGCAGTATTTT. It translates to CASRGQGGRTDTQYF.